The entry below gives a single T cell receptor (beta chain) sequence along with its context. Clones were sequenced by immunoSEQ multiplex PCR, and TCRdb holds only the in-frame ones, with some missing. The repertoire consists of 100,000 to 150,000 clones, with around 74% occurring once and the leading ten covering approximately 6%. The data were obtained in a study of blood T cell repertoires in COVID-19. The CDR3 runs to 16 residues. Germline lookup yields CDR1 SGHNT and CDR2 YYREEE (reference sequence). Trimming removed 1 base from V and 3 bases from J; junction bases left unmatched: 6. Specimen: peripheral blood. This TCR came from a man of 80 years or more with COVID-19, enrolled during active disease. The chain uses TRBV5-4 and TRBJ2-3; TRBD1 aligns across 9 bases. The CDR3 reads CASSLYRDRATDTQYF. Written as DNA, the CDR3 is TGTGCCAGCAGCTTGTACCGGGACAGGGCTACAGATACGCAGTATTTT.